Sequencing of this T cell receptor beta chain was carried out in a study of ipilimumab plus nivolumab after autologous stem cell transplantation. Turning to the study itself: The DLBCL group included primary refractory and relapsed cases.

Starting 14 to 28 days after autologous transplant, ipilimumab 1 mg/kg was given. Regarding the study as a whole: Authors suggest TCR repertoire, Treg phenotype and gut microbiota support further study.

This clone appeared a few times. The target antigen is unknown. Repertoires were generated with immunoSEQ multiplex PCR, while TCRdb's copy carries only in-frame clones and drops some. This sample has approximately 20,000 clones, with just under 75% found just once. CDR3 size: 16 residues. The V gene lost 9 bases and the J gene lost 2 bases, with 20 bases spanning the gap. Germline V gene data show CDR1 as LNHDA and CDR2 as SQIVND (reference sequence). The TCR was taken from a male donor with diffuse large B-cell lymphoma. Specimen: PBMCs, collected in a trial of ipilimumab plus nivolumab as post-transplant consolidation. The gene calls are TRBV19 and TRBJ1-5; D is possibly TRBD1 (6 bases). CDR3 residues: CASTGHQERGNQPQHF. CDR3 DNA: TGTGCCAGCACGGGACATCAAGAAAGGGGCAATCAGCCCCAGCATTTT.